The rows below give T cell receptor beta chains drawn from one sample of a study of blood T cell repertoires in COVID-19. Sequencing used immunoSEQ multiplex PCR; TCRdb keeps in-frame clones, though not all of them. The sample records around 370,000 clones, around nine tenths being singletons. Sequenced sample: peripheral blood. Receptors were obtained from a young woman who had recovered from COVID-19. CDR3s include the opening cysteine and the closing phenylalanine or tryptophan. D genes are given only for firm matches. Part of the rows lack a size; the others show once, few, many or a class for expanded clones.

>NA|TRBV6-1|TRBJ1-3|NA
CASSEGLVASGNTIYF
TGTGCCAGCAGTGAAGGACTCGTGGCCTCTGGAAACACCATATATTTT
>few|TRBV7-2|TRBJ2-1|NA
CASSLRESSYNEQFF
TGTGCCAGCAGCTTGAGGGAAAGCTCCTACAATGAGCAGTTCTTC
>NA|TRBV6-4|TRBJ2-1|NA
CASSDVGANYNEQFF
TGTGCCAGCAGTGACGTGGGGGCTAACTACAATGAGCAGTTCTTC
>NA|TRBV6-2/TRBV6-3|TRBJ1-5|NA
CASSQFLTVSNQPQHF
TGTGCCAGCAGTCAATTCCTGACAGTTAGCAATCAGCCCCAGCATTTT
>NA|TRBV11-3|TRBJ2-1|TRBD2
CASSLAGGSYNEQFF
TGTGCCAGCAGCTTAGCGGGGGGTAGCTACAATGAGCAGTTCTTC
>once|TRBV7-2|TRBJ2-5|TRBD2
CASSLAREPTSGFEETQYF
TGTGCCAGCAGCTTAGCTAGGGAACCGACTAGCGGCTTCGAAGAGACCCAGTACTTC
>NA|TRBV14|TRBJ2-6|NA
CASSPISGANVLTF
TGTGCCAGCAGCCCTATCTCTGGGGCCAACGTCCTGACTTTC
>NA|TRBV30|TRBJ1-5|TRBD1
CAWSATGLYNQPQHF
TGTGCCTGGAGTGCGACAGGGTTATACAATCAGCCCCAGCATTTT
>NA|TRBV19|TRBJ2-5|NA
CASSKTHKRAETQYF
TGTGCCAGTAGTAAAACACACAAGCGAGCCGAGACCCAGTACTTC
>NA|TRBV28|TRBJ1-2|TRBD1
CASSSPGTGANGYGYTF
TGTGCCAGCAGTTCTCCAGGGACAGGGGCCAATGGGTATGGCTACACCTTC
>NA|TRBV6-1|TRBJ2-1|NA
CASSEDGVRYNEQFF
TGTGCCAGCAGTGAAGACGGGGTCCGATACAATGAGCAGTTCTTC
>NA|TRBV14|TRBJ2-5|TRBD2
CASSQLDVAGGPVRETQYF
TGTGCCAGCAGCCAATTAGACGTTGCGGGAGGGCCTGTACGTGAGACCCAGTACTTC
>NA|TRBV7-9|TRBJ1-4|NA
CASSWTATNEKLFF
TGTGCCAGCAGCTGGACAGCAACTAATGAAAAACTGTTTTTT
>NA|TRBV25-1|TRBJ2-1|TRBD2
CASSEGDYGRQFF
TGTGCCAGCAGTGAGGGGGACTACGGTCGGCAGTTCTTC
>NA|TRBV4-3|TRBJ1-1|NA
CASSTSGNTEAFF
TGCGCCAGCAGCACCTCGGGGAACACTGAAGCTTTCTTT
>NA|TRBV21-1|TRBJ2-4|NA
CASSIKHENIQYF
TGTGCCAGCAGCATTAAACATGAAAACATTCAGTACTTC
>NA|TRBV12-3/TRBV12-4|TRBJ1-1|NA
CASRSTDTEAFF
TGTGCCAGCAGGTCGACAGACACTGAAGCTTTCTTT
>NA|TRBV19|TRBJ1-3|NA
CASSISQRGHTIYF
TGTGCCAGTAGTATATCACAGCGGGGGCACACCATATATTTT
>NA|TRBV4-3|TRBJ2-5|NA
CASSQEWAEETQYF
TGCGCCAGCAGCCAAGAATGGGCAGAAGAGACCCAGTACTTC
>NA|TRBV4-1|TRBJ2-1|NA
CASSRPGVTSYNEQFF
TGCGCCAGCAGCCGACCAGGGGTGACCTCCTACAATGAGCAGTTCTTC
>NA|TRBV19|TRBJ1-2|TRBD1
CASIDRDRRFYGYTF
TGTGCCAGTATCGACCGGGACAGGAGATTCTATGGCTACACCTTC
>once|TRBV27|TRBJ1-2|NA
CASSLRGPPASDGYTF
TGTGCCAGCAGTCTACGCGGGCCTCCGGCGTCCGATGGCTACACCTTC
>few|TRBV6-2/TRBV6-3|TRBJ1-2|NA
CASSSAGVLSGYTF
TGTGCCAGCAGTTCCGCGGGGGTACTAAGTGGCTACACCTTC
>once|TRBV6-5|TRBJ2-5|NA
CASSYRGAQETQYF
TGTGCCAGCAGTTACCGGGGGGCCCAAGAGACCCAGTACTTC